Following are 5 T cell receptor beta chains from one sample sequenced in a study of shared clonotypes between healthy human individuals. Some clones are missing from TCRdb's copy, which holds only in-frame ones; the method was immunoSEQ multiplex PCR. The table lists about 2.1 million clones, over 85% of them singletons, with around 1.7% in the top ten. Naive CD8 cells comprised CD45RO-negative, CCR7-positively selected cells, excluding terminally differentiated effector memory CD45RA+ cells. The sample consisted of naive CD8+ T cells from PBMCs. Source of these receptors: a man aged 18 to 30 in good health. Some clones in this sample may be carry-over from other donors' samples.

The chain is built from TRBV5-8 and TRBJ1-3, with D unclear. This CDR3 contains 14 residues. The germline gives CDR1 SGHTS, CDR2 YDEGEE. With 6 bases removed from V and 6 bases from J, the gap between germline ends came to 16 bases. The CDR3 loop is CASNENLPQNTIYF. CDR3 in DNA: TGTGCCAGCAACGAGAACTTACCCCAAAACACCATATATTTT.

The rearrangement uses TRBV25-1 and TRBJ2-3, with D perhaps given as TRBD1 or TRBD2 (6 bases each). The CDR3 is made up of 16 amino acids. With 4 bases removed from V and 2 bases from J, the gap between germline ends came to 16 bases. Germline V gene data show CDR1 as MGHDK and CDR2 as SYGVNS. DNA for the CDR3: TGTGCCAGCAGTGCCTCGGGGGCGCGGGACACAGATACGCAGTATTTT. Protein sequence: CASSASGARDTDTQYF.

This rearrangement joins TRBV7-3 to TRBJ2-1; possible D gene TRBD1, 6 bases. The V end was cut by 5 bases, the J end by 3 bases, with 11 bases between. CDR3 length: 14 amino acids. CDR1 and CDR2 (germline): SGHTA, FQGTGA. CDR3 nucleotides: TGTGCCAGCAGCCAGGGGAGCGGCTACAATGAGCAGTTCTTC. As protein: CASSQGSGYNEQFF.

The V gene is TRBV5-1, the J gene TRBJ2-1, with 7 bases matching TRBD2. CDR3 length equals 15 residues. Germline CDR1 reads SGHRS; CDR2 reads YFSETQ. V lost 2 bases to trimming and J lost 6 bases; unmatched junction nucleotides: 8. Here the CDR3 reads CASSFGTTLSNEQFF. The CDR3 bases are TGCGCCAGCAGCTTCGGGACTACACTTAGCAATGAGCAGTTCTTC.

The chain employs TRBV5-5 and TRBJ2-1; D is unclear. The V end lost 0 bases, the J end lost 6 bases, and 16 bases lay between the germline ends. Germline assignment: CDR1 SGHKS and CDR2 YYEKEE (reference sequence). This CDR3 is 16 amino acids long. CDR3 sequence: CASSLVDPYTPNEQFF. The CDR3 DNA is TGTGCCAGCAGCTTGGTGGACCCTTATACCCCCAATGAGCAGTTCTTC. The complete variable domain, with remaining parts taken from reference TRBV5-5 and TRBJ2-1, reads DAGVTQSPTHLIKTRGQQVTLRCSPISGHKSVSWYQQVLGQGPQFIFQYYEKEERGRGNFPDRFSARQFPNYSSELNVNALLLGDSALYLCASSLVDPYTPNEQFFGPGTRLTVL.